The 32 T cell receptor beta chains reported below all come from one sample, sequenced in a study of molecular identifiers for immune sequencing clone quantification. TCRdb fed the PCR reads into MiXCR, producing one record per CDR3 protein. The table includes nearly 650,000 distinct CDR3 sequences, 25% detected once. The sequenced sample was naive CD8+ T cells from blood, with Jurkat cell RNA spiked in. Subset meaning: FACS-sorted CD8+CD4-CCR7+CD45RA+ naive T cells. The source of these receptors is a human donor in good health. Some libraries in this study had Jurkat cell RNA spiked in.

This clonotype showed up many times. An end of the junction does not agree with germline; a read error may underlie this. V is TRBV29-1 and J is TRBJ1-4; 7 nucleotides match TRBD1. The CDR3 sequence is 13 residues long. Germline V gene sequence: CDR1 SQVTM, CDR2 ANQGSEA. The DNA for the CDR3 is TGCAGCGTCGAAGGACAGGTTAATGAAAAACTGTTTTTT. Its protein product is CSVEGQVNEKLFF.

The V call is TRBV11-2, the J call TRBJ2-7; D possibly corresponds to TRBD1 (6 bases). Trimming removed 1 base from V and 7 bases from J, with 11 bases in between. The CDR3 is made up of 13 amino acids. CDR1 and CDR2 (germline): SGHAT, FQNNGV. CDR3 in amino acids: CASSLGQVGEQYF. The CDR3 DNA sequence: TGTGCCAGCAGCTTAGGACAGGTTGGGGAGCAGTACTTC.

This sequence joins TRBV29-1 and TRBJ2-7; the D gene is possibly TRBD1 (5 bases). CDR1 and CDR2 (germline): SQVTM, ANQGSEA. This CDR3 is built from 13 residues. With 0 bases removed from V and 3 bases from J, the gap between germline ends came to 9 bases. In DNA, the CDR3 is TGCAGCGTTGAAGATCCCAGGGACTACGAGCAGTACTTC. It codes for CSVEDPRDYEQYF.

This clonotype occurred many times. The chain carries TRBV29-1 and TRBJ1-1; no definite D call. CDR1 is SQVTM, CDR2 ANQGSEA, per germline. Trimming removed 2 bases from V and 1 base from J, with 5 bases in between. This CDR3 has 12 residues. For the CDR3, the DNA is TGCAGCGTTGAAAAGGAGAACACTGAAGCTTTCTTT. Amino acids: CSVEKENTEAFF.

In regard to this clonotype: Since a much larger clone is just one base distant, this may be a read error. This chain connects TRBV19 to TRBJ2-2; TRBD2 might be the D (5 bases). The V end was cut by 9 bases, the J end by 1 base, with 15 bases between. This CDR3 has 15 residues. Germline loops: CDR1 LNHDA, CDR2 SQIVND (reference sequence). The DNA for the CDR3 is TGTGCCAGAAGTTTCGGCGGAGGGAACACCGGGGAGCTGTTTTTT. This gives the protein CARSFGGGNTGELFF.

This clonotype was detected many times. The chain employs TRBV7-6 and TRBJ2-3, with D hard to call. Germline CDR1 SGHVS, CDR2 FNYEAQ. The CDR3 runs to 14 residues. V was trimmed by 6 bases and J by 6 bases, leaving 16 bases between them. CDR3 coding DNA: TGTGCCAGCAGTTCCCACCCTTCAAGGGATACGCAGTATTTT. Protein sequence: CASSSHPSRDTQYF.

V gene TRBV4-3 combines with J gene TRBJ2-6, with D perhaps TRBD2 (6 bases). The germline CDR1 and CDR2 sequences are LGHNA and YSLEER. The CDR3 totals 16 residues. The V and J ends lost 1 base and 2 bases respectively, with 9 bases between them. The DNA for the CDR3 is TGCGCCAGCAGCCAAGCGCGGGACCCTGGGGCCAACGTCCTGACTTTC. It yields the protein CASSQARDPGANVLTF.

In this sample, this clonotype turned up a few times. The rearrangement joins TRBV2 to TRBJ1-2; TRBD1 matches at 8 bases. The CDR3 is made up of 15 amino acids. CDR1 and CDR2 from the germline V gene are SNHLY and FYNNEI. The J segment lost 6 bases and the V segment lost 4 bases, leaving 10 bases of the junction unmatched. CDR3 in DNA: TGTGCCAGCAGTGGGACAGGGCGGGACGTCCATGGCTACACCTTC. Its translation: CASSGTGRDVHGYTF.

In this sample, this clonotype turned up many times. V usage is TRBV28 and J usage is TRBJ2-7; 10 bases line up with TRBD1. CDR3 length equals 14 residues. V was pared by 5 bases and J by 3 bases, with 4 bases of the junction left unmatched. Per the germline V gene, CDR1 is MDHEN and CDR2 is SYDVKM. CDR3 DNA: TGTGCCAGCAGTAGGGACAGGGGCCGCTACGAGCAGTACTTC. Protein product: CASSRDRGRYEQYF.

The chain uses TRBV20-1 and TRBJ2-1, with D perhaps assigned TRBD1 or TRBD2 (6 bases each). The germline V gene has CDR1 DFQATT and CDR2 SNEGSKA (reference sequence). V lost 5 bases and J lost 5, with 16 bases in between. The CDR3 runs 14 residues. The CDR3 nucleotides read TGCAGTGCTCGCGGAAGGGGGGTTAACAATGAGCAGTTCTTC. Its translation: CSARGRGVNNEQFF.

The chain's CDR3 is CATSERTSSYNEQFF. As DNA, the CDR3 is TGTGCCACCAGCGAGAGGACGAGCTCCTACAATGAGCAGTTCTTC. This chain connects TRBV15 to TRBJ2-1, with D uncertain. This CDR3 contains 15 residues. V lost 5 bases to trimming and J lost 0 bases, with 11 bases between them. CDR1 is LNHNV, CDR2 YYDKDF, per germline (reference sequence).

The chain employs TRBV9 and TRBJ2-2, with D possibly matching TRBD1 (5 bases). V lost 3 bases and J lost 0, with 12 bases in between. Germline V gene data show CDR1 as SGDLS and CDR2 as YYNGEE. This CDR3 has 16 residues. CDR3 region: CASSGAGFANTGELFF. The CDR3 DNA reads as TGTGCCAGCAGCGGGGCAGGGTTCGCGAACACCGGGGAGCTGTTTTTT. Full variable domain (outside the CDR3, taken from reference TRBV9 and TRBJ2-2): DSGVTQTPKHLITATGQRVTLRCSPRSGDLSVYWYQQSLDQGLQFLIQYYNGEERAKGNILERFSAQQFPDLHSELNLSSLELGDSALYFCASSGAGFANTGELFFGEGSRLTVL.

In its sample, this clonotype was seen once. This rearrangement joins TRBV24-1 to TRBJ2-1; D may be TRBD2 (5 bases). V lost 6 bases to trimming and J lost 4 bases, with 18 bases between them. The CDR3 is 16 amino acids. From germline, CDR1 is KGHDR and CDR2 SFDVKD. CDR3 amino acids: CATSPLLDLGYNEQFF. The DNA for the CDR3 is TGTGCCACCAGTCCCCTACTAGATTTAGGATACAATGAGCAGTTCTTC.

This clonotype was counted many times. The chain couples TRBV7-3 to TRBJ2-3; 10 bases fit TRBD2. The germline V gene encodes CDR1 SGHTA and CDR2 FQGTGA. The V gene end was trimmed by 2 bases and the J gene end by 2 bases; junction bases not matched to a gene: 13. The CDR3 consists of 19 residues. CDR3 region: CASSLQGRTSGPVTDTQYF. The CDR3 DNA sequence: TGTGCCAGCAGCTTACAGGGGAGGACTAGCGGACCCGTCACAGATACGCAGTATTTT.

The rearrangement joins TRBV6-2 or TRBV6-3 to TRBJ1-1, with D unresolved. With 7 bases removed from V and 1 base from J, the gap between germline ends came to 7 bases. CDR3 size: 12 residues. The germline CDR1 and CDR2 sequences are MNHEY and SVGEGT. The CDR3 DNA reads TGTGCCAGCAAGTTTGGGAACACTGAAGCTTTCTTT. Protein product: CASKFGNTEAFF.

In its sample, this clonotype was seen a few times. The V call is TRBV6-1, the J call TRBJ2-1; 9 bases agree with TRBD1. The trim removed 6 bases at V and 3 bases at J, leaving 6 bases unmatched. The CDR3 length is 15 residues. Germline CDR1 reads MNHNS; CDR2 reads SASEGT. The CDR3 nucleotides read TGTGCCAGCAGGGAACAGGGGGCTAGCTACAATGAGCAGTTCTTC. Translated, it gives CASREQGASYNEQFF.

J is TRBJ1-1 and V is TRBV30; 7 nucleotides agree with TRBD1. The germline V gene has CDR1 GTSNPN and CDR2 SVGIG (reference sequence). Trimming cost V 3 bases and J 6 bases; bases outside gene matches: 7. This CDR3 contains 13 residues. The CDR3 protein is CAWRDRVRAEAFF. Here the CDR3 DNA reads TGTGCCTGGAGAGACAGGGTTCGAGCTGAAGCTTTCTTT.

This clonotype was recorded many times. The chain recombines TRBV27 with TRBJ2-5; D unclear. The V gene's germline CDR1 is MNHEY and CDR2 SMNVEV (reference sequence). CDR3 length: 11 residues. V was pared by 8 bases and J by 5 bases, with 9 bases between. For the CDR3, the DNA is TGTGCCAGCCAAGACGAGGAGACCCAGTACTTC. This encodes CASQDEETQYF.

The chain has TRBV20-1 and TRBJ2-7; the match to TRBD1 covers 7 bases. This CDR3 has 15 residues. Germline CDR1 and CDR2: DFQATT and SNEGSKA (reference sequence). J lost 2 bases, V lost 0 bases, and 7 bases had no gene match. This CDR3 reads CSARESGTETYEQYF. In DNA form, the CDR3 reads TGCAGTGCTAGAGAATCCGGGACAGAAACCTACGAGCAGTACTTC.

This clonotype was seen ten or more times. The chain is built from TRBV11-2 and TRBJ1-5; D is unresolved. Trimming cost V 0 bases and J 7 bases, with 10 bases left between them. CDR3 length: 14 residues. The germline V gene encodes CDR1 SGHAT and CDR2 FQNNGV. CDR3 sequence reads: CASSLDPGFQPQHF. In DNA form, the CDR3 reads TGTGCCAGCAGCTTAGATCCGGGTTTCCAGCCCCAGCATTTT.

This clonotype has a handful of counts. The chain is built from TRBV19 and TRBJ1-5; D uncertain. V was cut by 3 bases and J by 0 bases, with 6 bases left in between. CDR1 is LNHDA, CDR2 SQIVND, per germline (reference sequence). The CDR3 runs to 14 residues. The CDR3 loop reads CASSIFSSNQPQHF. CDR3 nucleotide sequence: TGTGCCAGTAGTATCTTCTCTAGCAATCAGCCCCAGCATTTT.

This clonotype was found many times. V is TRBV7-9 and J is TRBJ2-7; 7 bases are shared with TRBD1. The CDR3 totals 16 residues. V trimming: 4 bases; J trimming: 2 bases; junction bases outside the gene matches: 11. Germline V gene lookup returns CDR1 SEHNR and CDR2 FQNEAQ (reference sequence). The CDR3 region has the DNA TGTGCCAGCAGCTCGAGAGGTATAGGGGGCACCTACGAGCAGTACTTC. Its protein product is CASSSRGIGGTYEQYF.

As concerns this clonotype: Possible read error: a much larger clone is one base away. This chain uses TRBV7-9 with TRBJ2-7; TRBD1 or TRBD2 may be the D gene (5 bases each). The length of the CDR3 is 14 residues. Germline lookup yields CDR1 SEHNR and CDR2 FQNEAQ (reference sequence). The CDR3 reads CACSLAPRGDEQYF. CDR3 coding DNA: TGTGCCTGCAGCTTGGCCCCGAGGGGCGACGAGCAGTACTTC.

This rearrangement joins TRBV2 to TRBJ1-1; 8 bases are shared with TRBD1. V lost 6 bases and J lost 1; bases outside the gene matches: 10. Germline assignment: CDR1 SNHLY and CDR2 FYNNEI. CDR3 length equals 16 residues. The CDR3 sequence: CASRKSGQGENTEAFF. As DNA, the CDR3 is TGTGCCAGCAGGAAAAGTGGACAGGGAGAGAACACTGAAGCTTTCTTT.

The chain carries TRBV7-9 and TRBJ2-7, with D perhaps assigned TRBD1 or TRBD2 (5 bases each). Germline V gene data show CDR1 as SEHNR and CDR2 as FQNEAQ (reference sequence). V was clipped by 11 bases and J by 4 bases, with 18 bases between them. This CDR3 is 13 amino acids long. The CDR3 coding sequence is TGTGCCTTTTCCGACAAGGGGAGATACGAGCAGTACTTC. Translating it yields CAFSDKGRYEQYF.

This clonotype was picked up many times. The chain is built from TRBV10-3 and TRBJ2-5, with 7 bases fitting TRBD1. Germline V gene lookup returns CDR1 ENHRY and CDR2 SYGVKD. V dropped 10 bases and J dropped 2; count of bases not matched to a gene: 4. The CDR3 totals 12 residues. The CDR3 is CATSGQQETQYF. For the CDR3, the DNA is TGTGCCACGTCGGGACAGCAAGAGACCCAGTACTTC.

At least ten counts were recorded for this clonotype. This rearrangement joins TRBV7-9 to TRBJ2-2; D possibly corresponds to TRBD1 (6 bases). The V end lost 3 bases, the J end lost 2 bases, and 10 bases lay between the germline ends. Germline CDR1 reads SEHNR; CDR2 reads FQNEAQ (reference sequence). This CDR3 spans 15 amino acids. CDR3 residues: CASSLLQGNTGELFF. The CDR3 DNA reads TGTGCCAGCAGCTTGCTACAGGGTAACACCGGGGAGCTGTTTTTT.

This clonotype was observed many times. The rearrangement uses TRBV4-1 and TRBJ2-4, with 11 nucleotides matching TRBD1. Per germline, CDR1 MGHRA and CDR2 YSYEKL. The CDR3 runs to 18 residues. Trimming cost V 4 bases and J 2 bases; bases outside gene matches: 10. The CDR3: CASSPVPGTGGSKNIQYF. CDR3 nucleotides: TGCGCCAGCAGCCCCGTTCCAGGGACAGGGGGTTCCAAAAACATTCAGTACTTC.

For this clonotype: Given a much more abundant clone one base away, this may be a read error. The chain employs TRBV9 and TRBJ2-5; 7 nucleotides align to TRBD2. The CDR3 extends over 14 amino acids. The germline V gene encodes CDR1 SGDLS and CDR2 YYNGEE. The DNA for the CDR3 is TGTGCCAGCAGCGTAGCGACTAGCCAAGAGACCCAGTGCTTC. Protein sequence: CASSVATSQETQCF.

The V gene is TRBV29-1, the J gene TRBJ2-5; D might be TRBD1 (5 bases). This CDR3 has 14 residues. Germline V CDR1 and CDR2: SQVTM, ANQGSEA. The ends were cut back, 7 bases at V and 5 bases at J, with 20 bases in the middle. The CDR3 reads CSANRWGVGETQYF. CDR3 nucleotide sequence: TGCAGCGCCAATCGTTGGGGCGTCGGCGAGACCCAGTACTTC.

The chain is built from TRBV4-2 and TRBJ1-1, with TRBD1 matching over 8 bases. Germline V gene lookup returns CDR1 LGHNA and CDR2 YNFKEQ. This CDR3 spans 13 amino acids. V shed 5 bases and J 7 bases; nucleotides not matched to a gene: 6. CDR3 sequence (DNA): TGTGCCAGCAGCACCGGACAGGGTGGTGAAGCTTTCTTT. This gives the protein CASSTGQGGEAFF.

The chain couples TRBV19 to TRBJ2-3; TRBD2 agrees at 11 bases. The CDR3 is 15 residues long. CDR1 and CDR2 from the germline V gene are LNHDA and SQIVND (reference sequence). V lost 4 bases, J lost 6 bases, and 6 bases stayed unmatched. For the CDR3, the DNA is TGTGCCAGTAGTAGTAGCGGGGGGGGGTTGGATACGCAGTATTTT. Translation: CASSSSGGGLDTQYF.